The 8 T cell receptor beta chains below come from one sample, sequenced in a study of response to subunit inactivated influenza vaccine. TCRdb reanalysed the RT-PCR reads using MiXCR and keeps one entry per CDR3 protein. The sample contains fewer than 350,000 distinct CDR3 sequences, 20% to 25% of which appear only once. Sequencing was performed on PBMCs from blood, taken less than 22 months after vaccination. The receptors come from a man aged 50 to 69 who received an inactivated influenza vaccine.

The chain couples TRBV5-1 to TRBJ1-5, with D unresolved. This CDR3 has 15 amino acids. The V end was cut by 0 bases, the J end by 4 bases, with 11 bases between. Germline CDR1 and CDR2: SGHRS and YFSETQ. Here the CDR3 reads CASSLGTGRNQPQHF. The CDR3 region has the DNA TGCGCCAGCAGCTTGGGGACCGGGAGGAATCAGCCCCAGCATTTT.

This clonotype has just a few counts. In DNA form, the CDR3 reads TGCAGCGTTGAAGATCGGGCACGTAGCACAGATACGCAGTATTTT. This encodes CSVEDRARSTDTQYF. The chain carries TRBV29-1 and TRBJ2-3; D gene unclear. CDR3 length: 15 amino acids. Per the germline V gene, CDR1 is SQVTM and CDR2 is ANQGSEA. Trimming left V 0 bases short and J 0 bases short, with 10 bases between.

In its sample, this clonotype was seen a few times. The chain links TRBV18 to TRBJ2-2, with D maybe TRBD2 (6 bases). V lost 4 bases, J lost 6 bases, and 15 bases lay in between. Germline CDR1 reads KGHSH; CDR2 reads LQKENI. The CDR3 is 15 amino acids. CDR3 coding DNA: TGTGCCAGCTCACTCAAACCGACTAGTCCCGGGGAGCTGTTTTTT. This gives the protein CASSLKPTSPGELFF.

This clonotype appeared a single time. This chain joins TRBV28 and TRBJ2-5; D unresolved. Trimming removed 4 bases from V and 2 bases from J, with 8 bases in between. The CDR3 totals 13 residues. Per germline, CDR1 MDHEN and CDR2 SYDVKM. The CDR3: CASSSSEQETQYF. CDR3 coding DNA: TGTGCCAGCAGTTCCAGCGAGCAAGAGACCCAGTACTTC.

The chain is built from TRBV7-9 and TRBJ2-1, with D unclear. Germline V gives CDR1 SEHNR, CDR2 FQNEAQ (reference sequence). V was trimmed by 2 bases and J by 1 base, leaving 12 bases between them. The CDR3 length is 16 residues. DNA for the CDR3: TGTGCCAGCAGCTTATCCCGGTGGCCTTCCTACAATGAGCAGTTCTTC. Amino acid sequence: CASSLSRWPSYNEQFF.

This clonotype came up a few times. The rearrangement joins TRBV19 to TRBJ1-4, with 7 bases identical to TRBD1. This CDR3 has 14 amino acids. CDR1 and CDR2 from the germline V gene are LNHDA and SQIVND (reference sequence). V lost 6 bases to trimming and J lost 4 bases; unmatched junction nucleotides: 5. The CDR3, as DNA: TGTGCCAGTAGGACGACAGGGATTAATGAAAAACTGTTTTTT. This codes for CASRTTGINEKLFF.

The chain employs TRBV5-1 and TRBJ1-1, with unresolved D. Trimming stripped 5 bases from V and 3 bases from J, with 8 bases between. The CDR3 runs 12 residues. The germline V gene encodes CDR1 SGHRS and CDR2 YFSETQ. The CDR3, as DNA: TGCGCCAGCAGGCCGGCGGACACTGAAGCTTTCTTT. This sequence encodes CASRPADTEAFF.

Only a few counts were recorded for this clonotype. This chain uses TRBV23-1 with TRBJ1-5, with 7 bases that match TRBD1. TRBV23-1 is treated as an ORF (open reading frame) with a function not yet certain. This CDR3 is 19 amino acids long. Trimming removed 2 bases from V and 5 bases from J; junction bases left unmatched: 18. This chain's CDR3 is CASSQPPGQQRCVDQPQHF. CDR3 in DNA: TGCGCCAGCAGTCAACCCCCGGGACAGCAGCGTTGCGTGGATCAGCCCCAGCATTTT.